This entry describes one TCR beta chain. This specimen comes from a study of blood T cell repertoires in COVID-19. The V gene's germline CDR1 is ENHRY and CDR2 SYGVKD. The germline V and J ends were trimmed by 0 bases and 5 bases, with 11 bases remaining between them. The CDR3 covers 15 residues. Authors' methods: Counts of nucleated cells, estimated from reference gene primer amplification, were obtained. Some clones are missing from TCRdb's copy, which holds only in-frame ones; the method was immunoSEQ multiplex PCR. That table gives V, J and clone size, and the DNA gave D and trimming. The table includes 70,000 to 90,000 clones, 75% to 90% detected once.

This clonotype was obtained from a man older than 75 with COVID-19, enrolled during active disease. The sequenced sample was peripheral blood. This chain uses TRBV10-3 with TRBJ1-5; D is perhaps TRBD1 (6 bases). The CDR3 here is CAISESRGGDQPQHF. CDR3 nucleotide sequence: TGTGCCATCAGTGAGTCCAGGGGAGGGGATCAGCCCCAGCATTTT.